This TCR beta chain was identified in a study of blood T cells in healthy people across ages. The study's findings and limits: Age showed a roughly linear inverse relationship with TCR beta diversity per million T cells. Compared with aged donors, long-lived donors showed fewer expanded clones, suggesting selection.

Primed by a sample-barcoded 5' primer and a J-beta primer mix, a second PCR proceeded for about 7 to 11 cycles. Tagging of each cDNA molecule was performed by a template-switch adaptor with 12 random nucleotides. MiXCR, applied by TCRdb to the 5' RACE reads, yields one record per CDR3 protein. This sample has 1.5 million to 2 million distinct CDR3 sequences, with about two fifths found just once. This clonotype has more than one count but fewer than ten. Antigen unknown. This CDR3 is built from 15 residues. Germline V gene data show CDR1 as SEHNR and CDR2 as FQNEAQ (reference sequence). V was pared by 4 bases and J by 1 base, with 11 bases between.

The origin of this receptor is a human donor in good health. The gene calls are TRBV7-9 and TRBJ1-5; the D is unclear. The sequencing input was blood. DNA of the CDR3: TGTGCCAGCAGCTCGCAGGACGGGAGCAATCAGCCCCAGCATTTT. Its protein product is CASSSQDGSNQPQHF. The full variable domain, with the rest looked up from reference TRBV7-9 and TRBJ1-5, is DTGVSQNPRHKITKRGQNVTFRCDPISEHNRLYWYRQTLGQGPEFLTYFQNEAQLEKSRLLSDRFSAERPKGSFSTLEIQRTEQGDSAMYLCASSSQDGSNQPQHFGDGTRLSIL.